This is a list of T cell receptor beta chains from one sample in a study of blood T cell repertoires in COVID-19. The protocol was immunoSEQ multiplex PCR, while the TCRdb copy is restricted to in-frame clones and leaves out a portion. The top ten clones hold roughly 17% of a sample with some 140,000 clones, roughly 83% of them seen once. The sample comprised peripheral blood. These receptors were obtained from an elderly woman with acute or convalescent COVID-19. CDR3s include the opening cysteine and the closing phenylalanine or tryptophan. D genes are given only for firm matches. Clone size appears in some rows only: once, few, many, or a class for an expanded clone.

few	TRBJ1-2	TRBV29-1	-	TGCAGCGTTGTACGGGCAGCAAAAGGGGCTAACTATGGCTACACCTTC	CSVVRAAKGANYGYTF
once	TRBJ1-4	TRBV12-3/TRBV12-4	TRBD1	TGTGCCAGCGGACAGGGTGCTAATGAAAAACTGTTTTTT	CASGQGANEKLFF
-	TRBJ1-2	TRBV14	TRBD1	TGTGCCAGCAGCCCGCGGACAGGCCCCTATGGCTACACCTTC	CASSPRTGPYGYTF
few	TRBJ1-3	TRBV10-3	-	TGTGCCATCAGTGAGTTGGAGAGCTCTGGAAACACCATATATTTT	CAISELESSGNTIYF
-	TRBJ1-5	TRBV19	-	TGTGCCAGTAGTATAGATCTATTTTTGAGGGGGCAGCATTTT	CASSIDLFLRGQHF
-	TRBJ2-7	TRBV5-1	TRBD2	TGCGCCAGCAGCTTGGCCGGGACTAGCGGGAGGGCGGGCGAGCAGTACTTC	CASSLAGTSGRAGEQYF
-	TRBJ2-2	TRBV7-7	TRBD2	TGTGCCAGCAGCATGGGACTAGCGGGAGCCGGGGAGCTGTTTTTT	CASSMGLAGAGELFF
-	TRBJ2-1	TRBV3-1/TRBV3-2	TRBD2	TGTGCCAGCAGCCCCGGACTAGCGGTTGAGCAGTTCTTC	CASSPGLAVEQFF
-	TRBJ1-2	TRBV6-6	TRBD1	TGTGCCAGCAGGAGACAGGGAGAAGGCTATGGCTACACCTTC	CASRRQGEGYGYTF
once	TRBJ2-1	TRBV7-2	TRBD2	TGTGCCAGCAGCCCCCGGACTAGCAATGAGCAGTTCTTC	CASSPRTSNEQFF
-	TRBJ1-1	TRBV6-6	-	TGTGCCAGCAGTTACTCGGCAGGGGCGGACACTGAAGCTTTCTTT	CASSYSAGADTEAFF
once	TRBJ2-2	TRBV18	TRBD2	TGTGCCAGCTCACAACCGGGACTAGCGGGAGTTAACACCGGGGAGCTGTTTTTT	CASSQPGLAGVNTGELFF
-	TRBJ2-1	TRBV29-1	TRBD2	TGCAGCGTATTCGGCCGGGGAGGGTTTGACAATGAGCAGTTCTTC	CSVFGRGGFDNEQFF
once	TRBJ1-1	TRBV30	-	TGTGCCTGGAGGCGGACAGTCGCGAACACTGAAGCTTTCTTT	CAWRRTVANTEAFF
-	TRBJ2-3	TRBV9	-	TGTGCCAGCAGCGTAAAAGGGGACTCCACAGATACGCAGTATTTT	CASSVKGDSTDTQYF
once	TRBJ2-2	TRBV5-1	-	TGCGCCAGCAGCCCTATGGAGGCCGGGGAGCTGTTTTTT	CASSPMEAGELFF
-	TRBJ2-7	TRBV19	-	TGTGCCAGTAGTATGTCTGACAGTTCCTACGAGCAGTACTTC	CASSMSDSSYEQYF
-	TRBJ1-2	TRBV27	TRBD1	TGTGCCAGCAGCACTAGAAACAGGGGACTCAACTATGGCTACACCTTC	CASSTRNRGLNYGYTF
once	TRBJ2-1	TRBV18	TRBD2	TGTGCCAGCTCAGAAGGGACTAGAGTTAATGAGCAGTTCTTC	CASSEGTRVNEQFF
-	TRBJ2-1	TRBV4-3	TRBD1	TGCGCCAGCAGCCAAGGAAGGGGGCGTCGTCTGTTCTTC	CASSQGRGRRLFF
once	TRBJ2-5	TRBV19	-	TGTGCCAGTAGTATACTGCTCCGGGGCCAAGAGACCCAGTACTTC	CASSILLRGQETQYF
-	TRBJ2-3	TRBV6-1	TRBD2	TGTGCCAGCGGTGGCCGGACTAGCGGGAGGGAGTCCGATACGCAGTATTTT	CASGGRTSGRESDTQYF
-	TRBJ2-1	TRBV7-9	TRBD2	TGTGCCAGCAGCCATAGCGGGAGGGGGTGGGATGAGCAGTTCTTC	CASSHSGRGWDEQFF
many	TRBJ2-5	TRBV7-9	TRBD1	TGTGCCAGCAGATTCGGACAGGCAGACCAAGAGACCCAGTACTTC	CASRFGQADQETQYF
-	TRBJ2-7	TRBV10-3	TRBD2	TGTGCCATCCGTGAACTAGCGGGTGTAGGCGAGCAGTACTTC	CAIRELAGVGEQYF
-	TRBJ1-1	TRBV7-2	TRBD1	TGTGCCAGCAGCTTTCAGGGGGCAGCTGAAGCTTTCTTT	CASSFQGAAEAFF
-	TRBJ1-1	TRBV7-8	-	TGTGCCAGCGGACCCTCGCCACAGGGATCCACTGAAGCTTTCTTT	CASGPSPQGSTEAFF
-	TRBJ2-7	TRBV4-3	TRBD2	TGCGCCAGCAGCCATGGACTAGCGGAATACGAGCAGTACTTC	CASSHGLAEYEQYF
-	TRBJ2-7	TRBV5-1	TRBD2	TGCGCCAGCAGCTTGGCCGGCGGGGGTTCTAAGGATTACGAGCAGTACTTC	CASSLAGGGSKDYEQYF
-	TRBJ1-1	TRBV30	TRBD1	TGTGCCTGGAGCCGGGGCAGGGGGTCTGAAGCTTTCTTT	CAWSRGRGSEAFF
-	TRBJ2-1	TRBV7-8	TRBD2	TGTGCCAGCAGCTTAGAGGGCGGGAGTAAAGATGAGCAGTTCTTC	CASSLEGGSKDEQFF
-	TRBJ1-1	TRBV11-3	-	TGTGCCAGCAGCAGGGGAGGGTACACTGAAGCTTTCTTT	CASSRGGYTEAFF
-	TRBJ2-2	TRBV10-2	TRBD2	TGCGCCAGCGGGACTAGTTACACCGGGGAGCTGTTTTTT	CASGTSYTGELFF
-	TRBJ2-7	TRBV18	TRBD2	TGTGCCAGCTCCATTCGCGGGACTAGCGGGAGAGGAAGCTACGAGCAGTACTTC	CASSIRGTSGRGSYEQYF
-	TRBJ2-1	TRBV20-1	-	TGCAGTGCAGACAGATACAATGAGCAGTTCTTC	CSADRYNEQFF
-	TRBJ1-4	TRBV6-5	TRBD1	TGTGCCAGCAGGCTCTCGGGACAGATTAATGAAAAACTGTTTTTT	CASRLSGQINEKLFF
-	TRBJ2-2	TRBV3-1/TRBV3-2	-	TGTGCCAGCAGCCAAGTCGGGAGGAACACCGGGGAGCTGTTTTTT	CASSQVGRNTGELFF
once	TRBJ2-1	TRBV5-5	-	TGTGCCAGCAGCCCAACACCTGACTCCTACAATGAGCAGTTCTTC	CASSPTPDSYNEQFF
-	TRBJ1-2	TRBV18	-	TGTGCCAGCTCACCACGGGACAAAAACTATGGCTACACCTTC	CASSPRDKNYGYTF
once	TRBJ1-2	TRBV24-1	-	TGTGCCACCAGTGAGGGCCCTGAGAGAGGCTACACCTTC	CATSEGPERGYTF
-	TRBJ1-5	TRBV7-2	-	TGTGCCAGCAGCCTCAACTATGATCGAAATCAGCCCCAGCATTTT	CASSLNYDRNQPQHF